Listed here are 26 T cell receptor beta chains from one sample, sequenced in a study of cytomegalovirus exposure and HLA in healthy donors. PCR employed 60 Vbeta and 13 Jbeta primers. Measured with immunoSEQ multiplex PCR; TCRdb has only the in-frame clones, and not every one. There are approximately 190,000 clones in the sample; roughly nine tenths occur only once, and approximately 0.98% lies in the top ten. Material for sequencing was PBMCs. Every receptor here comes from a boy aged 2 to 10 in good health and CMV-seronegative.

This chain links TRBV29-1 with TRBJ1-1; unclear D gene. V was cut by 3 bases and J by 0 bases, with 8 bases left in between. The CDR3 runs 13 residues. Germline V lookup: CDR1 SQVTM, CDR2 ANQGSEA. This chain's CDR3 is CSVERGLNTEAFF. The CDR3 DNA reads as TGCAGCGTTGAGCGAGGATTGAACACTGAAGCTTTCTTT.

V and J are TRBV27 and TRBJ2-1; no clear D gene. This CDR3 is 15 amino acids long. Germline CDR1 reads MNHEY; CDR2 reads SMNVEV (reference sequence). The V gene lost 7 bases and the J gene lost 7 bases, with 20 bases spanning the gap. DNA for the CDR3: TGTGCCAGCACCCTCCTTCCCCTTGACGGGAATGAGCAGTTCTTC. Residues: CASTLLPLDGNEQFF.

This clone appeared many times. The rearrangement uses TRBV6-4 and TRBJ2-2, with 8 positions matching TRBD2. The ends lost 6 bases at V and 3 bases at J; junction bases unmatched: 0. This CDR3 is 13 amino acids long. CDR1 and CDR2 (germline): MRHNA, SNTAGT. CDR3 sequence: CASSGRDTGELFF. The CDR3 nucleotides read TGTGCCAGCAGCGGGAGGGACACCGGGGAGCTGTTTTTT.

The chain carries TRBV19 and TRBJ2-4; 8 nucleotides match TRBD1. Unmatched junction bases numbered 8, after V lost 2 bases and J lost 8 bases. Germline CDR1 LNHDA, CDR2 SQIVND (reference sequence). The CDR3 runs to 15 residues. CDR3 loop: CASSISPGGVDIQYF. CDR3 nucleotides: TGTGCCAGTAGTATATCCCCAGGGGGCGTAGACATTCAGTACTTC.

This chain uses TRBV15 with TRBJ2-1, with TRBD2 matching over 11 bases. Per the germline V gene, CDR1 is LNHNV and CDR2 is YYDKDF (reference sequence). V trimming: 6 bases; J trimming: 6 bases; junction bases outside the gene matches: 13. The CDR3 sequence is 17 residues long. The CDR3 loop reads CATRTYPGLAGSNEQFF. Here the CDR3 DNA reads TGTGCCACCAGAACTTACCCCGGACTAGCGGGTTCCAATGAGCAGTTCTTC.

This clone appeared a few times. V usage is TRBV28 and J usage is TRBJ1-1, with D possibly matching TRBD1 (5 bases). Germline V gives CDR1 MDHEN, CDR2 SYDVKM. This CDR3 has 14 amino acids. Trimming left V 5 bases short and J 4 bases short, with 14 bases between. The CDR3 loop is CASSPHSGRTEAFF. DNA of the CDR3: TGTGCCAGCAGTCCCCACTCAGGGCGCACTGAAGCTTTCTTT.

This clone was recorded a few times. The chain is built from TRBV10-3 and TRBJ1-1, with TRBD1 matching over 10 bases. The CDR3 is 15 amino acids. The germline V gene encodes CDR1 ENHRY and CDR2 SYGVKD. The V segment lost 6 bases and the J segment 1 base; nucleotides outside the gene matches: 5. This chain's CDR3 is CAIRETGGKNTEAFF. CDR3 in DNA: TGTGCCATCAGAGAGACAGGGGGCAAGAACACTGAAGCTTTCTTT.

The CDR3 protein is CAWSVGDRGVETQYF. The CDR3 nucleotides are TGTGCCTGGAGTGTTGGGGATCGCGGGGTGGAGACCCAGTACTTC. This chain uses TRBV30 with TRBJ2-5; D might be TRBD2 (6 bases). Between the trimmed V and J ends, which lost 0 bases and 5 bases, there was a span of 16 bases. This CDR3 spans 15 amino acids. Germline CDR1 reads GTSNPN; CDR2 reads SVGIG (reference sequence).

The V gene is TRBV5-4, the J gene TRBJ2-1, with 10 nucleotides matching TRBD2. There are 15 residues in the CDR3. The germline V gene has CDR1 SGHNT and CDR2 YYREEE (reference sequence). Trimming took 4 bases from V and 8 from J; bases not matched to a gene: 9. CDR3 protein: CASSASGRADDEQFF. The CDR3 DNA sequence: TGTGCCAGCAGCGCGAGCGGGAGGGCCGATGATGAGCAGTTCTTC.

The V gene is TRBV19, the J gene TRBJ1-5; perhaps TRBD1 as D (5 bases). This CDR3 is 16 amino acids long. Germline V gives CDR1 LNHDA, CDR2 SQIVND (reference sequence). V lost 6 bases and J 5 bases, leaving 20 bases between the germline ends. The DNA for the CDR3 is TGTGCCAGTAGCCCTACAGGTAAAAAGGGTGATCAGCCCCAGCATTTT. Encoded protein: CASSPTGKKGDQPQHF.

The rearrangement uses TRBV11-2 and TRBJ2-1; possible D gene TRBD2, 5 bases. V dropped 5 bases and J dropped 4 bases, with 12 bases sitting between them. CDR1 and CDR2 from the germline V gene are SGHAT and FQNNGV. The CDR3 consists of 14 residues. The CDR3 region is CASSRGLSYNEQFF. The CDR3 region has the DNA TGTGCCAGCAGCCGCGGGCTATCATACAATGAGCAGTTCTTC. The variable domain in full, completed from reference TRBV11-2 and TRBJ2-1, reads EAGVAQSPRYKIIEKRQSVAFWCNPISGHATLYWYQQILGQGPKLLIQFQNNGVVDDSQLPKDRFSAERLKGVDSTLKIQPAKLEDSAVYLCASSRGLSYNEQFFGPGTRLTVL.

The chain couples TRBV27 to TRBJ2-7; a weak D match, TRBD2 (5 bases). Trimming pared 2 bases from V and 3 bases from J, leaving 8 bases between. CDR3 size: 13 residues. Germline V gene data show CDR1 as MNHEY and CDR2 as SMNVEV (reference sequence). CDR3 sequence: CASSLGGLYEQYF. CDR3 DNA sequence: TGTGCCAGCAGTTTAGGCGGACTCTACGAGCAGTACTTC.

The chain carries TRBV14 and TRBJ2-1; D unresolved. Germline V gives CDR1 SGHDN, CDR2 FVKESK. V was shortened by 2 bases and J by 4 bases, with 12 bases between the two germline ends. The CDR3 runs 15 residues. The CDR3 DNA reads TGTGCCAGCAGCCAAATAAGGTGGGCGTACAATGAGCAGTTCTTC. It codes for CASSQIRWAYNEQFF.

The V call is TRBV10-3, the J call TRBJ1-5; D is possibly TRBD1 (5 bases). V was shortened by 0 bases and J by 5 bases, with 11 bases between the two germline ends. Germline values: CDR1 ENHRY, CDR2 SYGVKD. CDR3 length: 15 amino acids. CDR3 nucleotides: TGTGCCATCAGTGAGTCGTCCAGGGTAGATCAGCCCCAGCATTTT. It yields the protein CAISESSRVDQPQHF.

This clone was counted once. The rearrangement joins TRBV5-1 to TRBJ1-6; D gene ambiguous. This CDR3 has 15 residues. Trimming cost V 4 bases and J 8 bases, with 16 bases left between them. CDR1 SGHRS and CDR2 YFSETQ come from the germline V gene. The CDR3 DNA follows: TGCGCCAGCAGCACTAACGGCGTCGGGGATTCACCCCTCCACTTT. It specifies CASSTNGVGDSPLHF.

CDR3 DNA: TGTGCCAGCAGCTTAGGGGTGACAGGGCGGTACGAGCAGTACTTC. As protein: CASSLGVTGRYEQYF. The chain joins TRBV7-9 to TRBJ2-5; 7 nucleotides match TRBD1. The end of the DNA is better explained by TRBJ2-7, so the J call may be wrong. The V gene's germline CDR1 is SEHNR and CDR2 FQNEAQ (reference sequence). The CDR3 extends over 15 amino acids.

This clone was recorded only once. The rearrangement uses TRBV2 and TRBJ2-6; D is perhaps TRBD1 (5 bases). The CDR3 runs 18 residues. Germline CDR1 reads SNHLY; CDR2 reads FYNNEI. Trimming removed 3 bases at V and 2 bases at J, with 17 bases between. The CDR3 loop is CASSDPAGQVAGANVLTF. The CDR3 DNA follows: TGTGCCAGCAGTGACCCCGCAGGGCAGGTTGCTGGGGCCAACGTCCTGACTTTC.

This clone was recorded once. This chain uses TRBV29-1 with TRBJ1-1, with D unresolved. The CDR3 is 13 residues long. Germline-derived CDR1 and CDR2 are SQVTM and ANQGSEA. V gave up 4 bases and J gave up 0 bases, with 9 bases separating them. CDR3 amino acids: CSVGYGLNTEAFF. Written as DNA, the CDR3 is TGCAGCGTTGGTTACGGGTTGAACACTGAAGCTTTCTTT.

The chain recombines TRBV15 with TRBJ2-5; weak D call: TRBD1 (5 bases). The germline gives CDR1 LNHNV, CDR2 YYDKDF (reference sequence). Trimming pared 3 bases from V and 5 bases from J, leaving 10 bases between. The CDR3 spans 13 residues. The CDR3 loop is CATSRQGYETQYF. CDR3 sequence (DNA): TGTGCCACCAGCAGGCAGGGTTACGAGACCCAGTACTTC.

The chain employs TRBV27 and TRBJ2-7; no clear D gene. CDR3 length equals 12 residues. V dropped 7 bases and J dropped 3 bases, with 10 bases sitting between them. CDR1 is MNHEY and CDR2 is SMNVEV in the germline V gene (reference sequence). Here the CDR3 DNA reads TGTGCCAGCATTCTATACAGCTACGAGCAGTACTTC. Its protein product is CASILYSYEQYF.

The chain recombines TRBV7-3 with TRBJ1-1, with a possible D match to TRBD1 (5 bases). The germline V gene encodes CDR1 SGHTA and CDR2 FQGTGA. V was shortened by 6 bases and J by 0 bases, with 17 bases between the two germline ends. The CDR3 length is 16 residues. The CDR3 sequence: CASSTTPGNMNTEAFF. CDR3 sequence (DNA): TGTGCCAGCAGTACGACCCCAGGGAACATGAACACTGAAGCTTTCTTT.

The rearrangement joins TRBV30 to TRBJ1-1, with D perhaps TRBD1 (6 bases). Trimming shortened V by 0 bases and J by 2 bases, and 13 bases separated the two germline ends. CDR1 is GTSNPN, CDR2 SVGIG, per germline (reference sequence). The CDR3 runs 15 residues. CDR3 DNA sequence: TGTGCCTGGAGTGTTAGGCGCAGGGGTAACACTGAAGCTTTCTTT. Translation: CAWSVRRRGNTEAFF. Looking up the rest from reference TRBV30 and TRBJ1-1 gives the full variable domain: SQTIHQWPATLVQPVGSPLSLECTVEGTSNPNLYWYRQAAGRGLQLLFYSVGIGQISSEVPQNLSASRPQDRQFILSSKKLLLSDSGFYLCAWSVRRRGNTEAFFGQGTRLTVV.

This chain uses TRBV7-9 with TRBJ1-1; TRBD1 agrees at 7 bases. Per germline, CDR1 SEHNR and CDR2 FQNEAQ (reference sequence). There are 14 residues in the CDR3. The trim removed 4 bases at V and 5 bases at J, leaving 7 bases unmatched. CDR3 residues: CASSSPKQGTEAFF. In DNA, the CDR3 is TGTGCCAGCAGCTCCCCAAAACAGGGGACTGAAGCTTTCTTT.

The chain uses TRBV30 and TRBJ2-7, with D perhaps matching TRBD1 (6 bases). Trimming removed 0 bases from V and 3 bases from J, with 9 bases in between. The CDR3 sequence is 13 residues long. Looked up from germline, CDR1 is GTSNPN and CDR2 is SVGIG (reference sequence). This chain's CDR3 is CAWSVGQIYEQYF. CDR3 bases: TGTGCCTGGAGTGTAGGACAGATCTACGAGCAGTACTTC.

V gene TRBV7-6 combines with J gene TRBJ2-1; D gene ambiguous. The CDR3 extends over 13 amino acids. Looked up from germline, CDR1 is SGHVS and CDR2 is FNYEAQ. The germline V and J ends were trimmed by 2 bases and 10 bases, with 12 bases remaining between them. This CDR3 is CASSLSSFQEQFF. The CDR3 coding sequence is TGTGCCAGCAGCTTATCTAGTTTCCAAGAGCAGTTCTTC.

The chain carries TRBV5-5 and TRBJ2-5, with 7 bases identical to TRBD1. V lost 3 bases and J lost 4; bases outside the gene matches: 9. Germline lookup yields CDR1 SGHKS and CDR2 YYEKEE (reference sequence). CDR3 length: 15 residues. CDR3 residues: CASSSIKTGTETQYF. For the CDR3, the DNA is TGTGCCAGCAGCTCTATCAAGACAGGGACAGAGACCCAGTACTTC.